The clone carrying this TCR beta chain showed up just a few times. The sample comes from a study of cytomegalovirus exposure and HLA in healthy donors. PCR primers comprised 60 Vbeta and 13 Jbeta primers. The repertoire was sequenced with immunoSEQ multiplex PCR; TCRdb's copy has only in-frame clones and lacks some. There are over 110,000 clones in the sample; roughly 75% occur only once, and roughly 2.9% lies in the top ten. Germline assignment: CDR1 SGHTA and CDR2 FQGNSA. Trimming removed 6 bases from V and 1 base from J, with 17 bases in between. There are 16 residues in the CDR3. The gene calls are TRBV7-2 and TRBJ2-3; D perhaps matches TRBD2 (6 bases). The sample taken for sequencing was PBMCs. This TCR was sampled from a female donor in good health and CMV-seronegative. DNA for the CDR3: TGTGCCAGCAGGGGAGCTAGCGTCCTCCGCACAGATACGCAGTATTTT. Translation: CASRGASVLRTDTQYF.